This T cell receptor (beta chain) was obtained from a study of control samples from healthy donors and cancer patients. Generated by immunoSEQ multiplex PCR, the TCRdb table keeps only in-frame clones and is missing some. The sample includes 40,000 to 50,000 clones, less than 95% of them seen just once. There are 12 residues in the CDR3. V was trimmed by 7 bases and J by 4 bases, leaving 8 bases between them. CDR1 and CDR2 from the germline V gene are SNHLY and FYNNEI. Sequencing input: blood. The TCR originated in a man in his fifties or sixties in good health. The chain joins TRBV2 to TRBJ1-5; D ambiguous. This CDR3 reads CASTRRNQPQHF. In DNA, the CDR3 is TGTGCCAGCACAAGACGTAATCAGCCCCAGCATTTT.